This T cell receptor (beta chain) originates from a study of T-cell reconstitution after alpha-beta-depleted transplantation in children. V lost 0 bases and J lost 6; bases outside the gene matches: 5. Per germline, CDR1 SGHDT and CDR2 YYEEEE. The CDR3 totals 14 residues. Ten or more counts support this clonotype. The antigen is not known. Overall study findings and caveats: T cells produced anew were the main source of T-cell counts and diversity one year after transplant. For some patients, TCRbeta diversity was high at day 60 because of recipient T cells and thymic progenitors that survived. After transplant, at about two months, alpha-beta T cells were reportedly derived from several hundred expanded graft clones.

Molecular barcoding with unique molecular identifiers was used for the TCRbeta library. Each CDR3 protein gets one entry after TCRdb re-called the PCR reads with MiXCR. The data hold 200,000 to 250,000 distinct CDR3 sequences, with 11% observed a single time. The TCR sequence derives from a child less than two years old with acute myeloid leukemia, due to receive a stem cell transplant. J is TRBJ2-7 and V is TRBV5-6; TRBD2 matches at 8 bases. The sequencing used PBMCs, collected before TCRalphabeta/CD19-depleted stem cell transplant. The CDR3 nucleotides are TGTGCCAGCAGCTTGGCAGCGGGAGCGGGCGAGCAGTACTTC. Translated, it gives CASSLAAGAGEQYF.